A selection of T cell receptor beta chains follows, all from one sample in a study of T cell responses to AZD1222 COVID-19 vaccine. The method was immunoSEQ multiplex PCR; TCRdb's version includes in-frame clones alone and lacks a portion of them. The sample shows about 130,000 clones, more than 75% of them seen only once. The sequences come from peripheral blood, collected on day 0 of AZD1222 vaccination. The receptors originated from an adult in good health. The CDR3 runs from the conserved cysteine through the conserved F or W. Fields, in order: CDR3 length, clone size, V gene, CDR3 protein. Clone sizes are given selectively: once, few, many, or a class where the clone is expanded.

cdr3_length: 15
clone_size: once
v_call: TRBV21-1
cdr3_aa: CASSKGDRGDQPQHF

cdr3_length: 13
clone_size: .
v_call: TRBV5-1
cdr3_aa: CASSGDRSYGYTF

cdr3_length: 13
clone_size: .
v_call: TRBV5-1
cdr3_aa: CASSFRQGGEQFF

cdr3_length: 15
clone_size: .
v_call: TRBV30
cdr3_aa: CAWSVRGTVTETQYF

cdr3_length: 16
clone_size: .
v_call: TRBV4-1
cdr3_aa: CASSPPGTGGFNEQFF

cdr3_length: 13
clone_size: .
v_call: TRBV12-3/TRBV12-4
cdr3_aa: CASSLFRGTEAFF

cdr3_length: 15
clone_size: .
v_call: TRBV28
cdr3_aa: CASSPPTQRGEKLFF

cdr3_length: 14
clone_size: .
v_call: TRBV7-9
cdr3_aa: CASSARGSGNTIYF

cdr3_length: 12
clone_size: .
v_call: TRBV29-1
cdr3_aa: CSVGRDSYEQYF

cdr3_length: 14
clone_size: .
v_call: TRBV27
cdr3_aa: CASSSRTGGYEQYF

cdr3_length: 14
clone_size: .
v_call: TRBV5-4
cdr3_aa: CASSLGGGTDTQYF

cdr3_length: 16
clone_size: .
v_call: TRBV7-9
cdr3_aa: CASSLGRGGDNEKLFF

cdr3_length: 11
clone_size: .
v_call: TRBV7-3
cdr3_aa: CASGASGEQFF

cdr3_length: 13
clone_size: .
v_call: TRBV9
cdr3_aa: CASSVWDSDEQYF

cdr3_length: 14
clone_size: .
v_call: TRBV30
cdr3_aa: CAWSGGQGYNEQFF

cdr3_length: 15
clone_size: .
v_call: TRBV9
cdr3_aa: CASSAGTANNSPLHF

cdr3_length: 14
clone_size: .
v_call: TRBV7-2
cdr3_aa: CASSLAVGGYEQYF

cdr3_length: 12
clone_size: .
v_call: TRBV5-4
cdr3_aa: CASSLDAQPQHF

cdr3_length: 15
clone_size: .
v_call: TRBV11-2
cdr3_aa: CASSLPYGRGPVAFF

cdr3_length: 10
clone_size: .
v_call: TRBV21-1
cdr3_aa: CASSNITQYF

cdr3_length: 13
clone_size: .
v_call: TRBV2
cdr3_aa: CASRPYWGGGYTF

cdr3_length: 16
clone_size: .
v_call: TRBV4-1
cdr3_aa: CASSHTTGGFGNTIYF

cdr3_length: 15
clone_size: .
v_call: TRBV19
cdr3_aa: CASSIGPGRENEQFF

cdr3_length: 15
clone_size: .
v_call: TRBV4-2
cdr3_aa: CASSPGLAGTYEQYF

cdr3_length: 13
clone_size: .
v_call: TRBV30
cdr3_aa: CAWSYWTDNGYTF

cdr3_length: 15
clone_size: .
v_call: TRBV5-4
cdr3_aa: CASTIPGQGNYGYTF

cdr3_length: 15
clone_size: .
v_call: TRBV4-2
cdr3_aa: CASSQGVRGLNEQYF

cdr3_length: 15
clone_size: .
v_call: TRBV13
cdr3_aa: CASRTGTTLTGELFF

cdr3_length: 16
clone_size: .
v_call: TRBV7-3
cdr3_aa: CASSSGLAVSYNEQFF

cdr3_length: 13
clone_size: .
v_call: TRBV5-1
cdr3_aa: CASSFIRVEEQYF

cdr3_length: 15
clone_size: once
v_call: TRBV7-8
cdr3_aa: CASRFSRGWTDTQYF

cdr3_length: 14
clone_size: .
v_call: TRBV11-1
cdr3_aa: CASSLLLADGELFF

cdr3_length: 14
clone_size: once
v_call: TRBV18
cdr3_aa: CASLGLARGGELFF

cdr3_length: 15
clone_size: .
v_call: TRBV6-5
cdr3_aa: CASSSRTTGEAEAFF

cdr3_length: 13
clone_size: .
v_call: TRBV30
cdr3_aa: CAWSDQRGQPQHF

cdr3_length: 13
clone_size: .
v_call: TRBV6-6
cdr3_aa: CASSYQSNYGYTF

cdr3_length: 14
clone_size: .
v_call: TRBV6-2/TRBV6-3
cdr3_aa: CASRPTLLGGEQFF